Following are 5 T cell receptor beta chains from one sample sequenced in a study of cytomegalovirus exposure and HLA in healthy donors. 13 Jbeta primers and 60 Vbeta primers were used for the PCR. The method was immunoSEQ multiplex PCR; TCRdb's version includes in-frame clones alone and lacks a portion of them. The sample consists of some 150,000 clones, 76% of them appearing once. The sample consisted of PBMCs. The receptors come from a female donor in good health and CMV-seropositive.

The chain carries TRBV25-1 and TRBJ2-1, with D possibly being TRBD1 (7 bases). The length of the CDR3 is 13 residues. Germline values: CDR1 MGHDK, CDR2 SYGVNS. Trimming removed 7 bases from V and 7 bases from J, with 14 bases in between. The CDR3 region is CASTAGQRNEQFF. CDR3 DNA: TGTGCCAGCACCGCGGGACAGAGGAATGAGCAGTTCTTC.

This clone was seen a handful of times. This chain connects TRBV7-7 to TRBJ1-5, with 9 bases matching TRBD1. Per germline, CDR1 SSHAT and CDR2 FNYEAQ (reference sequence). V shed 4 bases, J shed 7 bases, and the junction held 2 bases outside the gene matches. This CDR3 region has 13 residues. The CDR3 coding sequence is TGTGCCAGCAGCTCAGGACAGGGGCAGCCCCAGCATTTT. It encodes CASSSGQGQPQHF.

CDR3 in amino acids: CASSIGTGGLTEAFF. The CDR3 DNA reads as TGTGCCAGTAGTATAGGGACAGGTGGGCTCACTGAAGCTTTCTTT. The chain has TRBV19 and TRBJ1-1; TRBD1 matches at 7 bases. The CDR3 loop spans 15 amino acids. In germline, CDR1 is LNHDA, CDR2 SQIVND (reference sequence). Germline trimming cut 1 base from V and 4 bases from J; bases unmatched to any gene: 6.

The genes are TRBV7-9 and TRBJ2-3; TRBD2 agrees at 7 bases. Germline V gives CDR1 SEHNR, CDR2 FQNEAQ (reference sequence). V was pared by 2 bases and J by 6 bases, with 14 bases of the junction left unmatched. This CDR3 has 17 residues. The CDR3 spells CASSLYPPGGEGDTQYF. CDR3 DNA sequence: TGTGCCAGCAGCTTATACCCCCCGGGGGGAGAGGGGGATACGCAGTATTTT.

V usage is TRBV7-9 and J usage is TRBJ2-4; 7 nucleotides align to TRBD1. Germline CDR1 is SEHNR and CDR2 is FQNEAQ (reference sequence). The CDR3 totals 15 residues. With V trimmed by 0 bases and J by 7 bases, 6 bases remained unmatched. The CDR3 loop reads CASSLASGGENIQYF. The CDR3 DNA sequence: TGTGCCAGCAGCTTAGCTTCAGGGGGAGAGAACATTCAGTACTTC. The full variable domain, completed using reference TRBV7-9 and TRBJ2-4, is DTGVSQNPRHKITKRGQNVTFRCDPISEHNRLYWYRQTLGQGPEFLTYFQNEAQLEKSRLLSDRFSAERPKGSFSTLEIQRTEQGDSAMYLCASSLASGGENIQYFGAGTRLSVL.